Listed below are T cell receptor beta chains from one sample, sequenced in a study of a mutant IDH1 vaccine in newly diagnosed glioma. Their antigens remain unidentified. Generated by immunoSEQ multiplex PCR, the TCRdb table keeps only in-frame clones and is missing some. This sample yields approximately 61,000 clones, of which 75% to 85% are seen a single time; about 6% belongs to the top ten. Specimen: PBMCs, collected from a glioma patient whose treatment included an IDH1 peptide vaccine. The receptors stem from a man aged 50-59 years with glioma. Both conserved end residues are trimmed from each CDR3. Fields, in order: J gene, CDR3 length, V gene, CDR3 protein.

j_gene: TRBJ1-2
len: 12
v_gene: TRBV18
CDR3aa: ASQDRGQGYGYT

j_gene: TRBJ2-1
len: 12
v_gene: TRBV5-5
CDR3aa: ASSLRGEVNEQF

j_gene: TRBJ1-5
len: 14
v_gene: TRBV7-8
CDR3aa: ASTPGGIESGQPQH

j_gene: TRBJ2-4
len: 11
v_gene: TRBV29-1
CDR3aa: SVEEPRGNIQY

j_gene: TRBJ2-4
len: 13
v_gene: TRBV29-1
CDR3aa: SAGVQRGLGGIQY

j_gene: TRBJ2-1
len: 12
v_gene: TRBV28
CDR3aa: ASSLIVKHNEQF

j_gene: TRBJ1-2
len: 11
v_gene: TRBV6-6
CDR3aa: ASSTDRGGGYT

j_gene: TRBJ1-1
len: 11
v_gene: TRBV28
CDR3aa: ASSRKMNTEAF

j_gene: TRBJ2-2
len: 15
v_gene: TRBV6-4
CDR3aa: ASSGDAGGANTGELF

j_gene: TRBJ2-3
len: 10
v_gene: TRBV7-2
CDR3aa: ASSFGSDTQY

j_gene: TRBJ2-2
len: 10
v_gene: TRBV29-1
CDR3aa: SVAGVYGELF

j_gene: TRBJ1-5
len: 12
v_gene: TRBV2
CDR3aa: ASRPGSRGQPQH

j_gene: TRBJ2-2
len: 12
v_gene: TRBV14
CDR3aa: ASSPLGNTGELF

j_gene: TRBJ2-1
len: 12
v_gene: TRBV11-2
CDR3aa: ASTTGVRHNEQF

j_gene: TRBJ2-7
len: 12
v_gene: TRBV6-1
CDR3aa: ASSFDSQTGEQY

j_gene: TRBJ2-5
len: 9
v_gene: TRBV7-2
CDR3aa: ASTPGGTQY

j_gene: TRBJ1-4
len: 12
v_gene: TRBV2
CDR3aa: ASRHQEDGEKLF

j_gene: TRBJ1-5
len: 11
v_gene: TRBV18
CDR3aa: ASSPGSNQPQH

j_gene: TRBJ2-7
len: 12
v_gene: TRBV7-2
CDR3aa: ASSLNAGAGEQY

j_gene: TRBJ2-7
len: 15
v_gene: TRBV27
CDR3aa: ASSLLVGGRVSYEQY

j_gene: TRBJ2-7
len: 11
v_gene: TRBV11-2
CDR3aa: ASLPRSSYEQY

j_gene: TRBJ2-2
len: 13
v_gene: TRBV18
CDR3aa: ASSPPRTSPGELF

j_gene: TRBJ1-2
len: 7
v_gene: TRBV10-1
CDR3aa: ARPYGYT

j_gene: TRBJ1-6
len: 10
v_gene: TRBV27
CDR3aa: ASAGYNSPLH

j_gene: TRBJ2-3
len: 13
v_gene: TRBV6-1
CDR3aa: ASSEAAGGTDTQY

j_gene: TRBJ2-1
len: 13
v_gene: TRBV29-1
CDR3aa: SVVGGERPGGEQF

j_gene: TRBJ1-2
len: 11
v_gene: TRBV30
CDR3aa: AWTPGTGLGYT

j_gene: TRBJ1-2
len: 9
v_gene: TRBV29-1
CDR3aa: SVESQYGYT

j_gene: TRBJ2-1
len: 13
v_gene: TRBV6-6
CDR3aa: ASSYRVTLNNEQF

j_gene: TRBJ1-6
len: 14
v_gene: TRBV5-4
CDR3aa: ASSFVGVSRNSPLH

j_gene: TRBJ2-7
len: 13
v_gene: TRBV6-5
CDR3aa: ATARGQGVAYEQY

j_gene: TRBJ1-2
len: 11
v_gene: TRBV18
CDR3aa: ASSRGRDYGYT

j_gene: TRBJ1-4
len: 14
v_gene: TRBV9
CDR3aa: ASSVSNGFIREKLF

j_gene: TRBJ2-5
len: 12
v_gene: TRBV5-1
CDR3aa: ASSTGTEQETQY

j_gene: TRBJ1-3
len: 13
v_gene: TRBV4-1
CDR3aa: ASSALSLSENTIY

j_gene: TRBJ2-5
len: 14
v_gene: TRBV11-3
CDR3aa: ASSFGGQGVGETQY

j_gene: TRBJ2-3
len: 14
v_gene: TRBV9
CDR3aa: ASSGLGTASTDTQY

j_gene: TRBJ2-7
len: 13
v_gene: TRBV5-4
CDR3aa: ASSLPRGESYEQY

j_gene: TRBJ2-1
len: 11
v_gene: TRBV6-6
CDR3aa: ASLNRGDNEQF

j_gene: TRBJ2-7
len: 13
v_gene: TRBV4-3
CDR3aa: ASSQQQGASYEQY

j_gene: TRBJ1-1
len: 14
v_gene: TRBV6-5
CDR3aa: ASSYYRGGRSTEAF

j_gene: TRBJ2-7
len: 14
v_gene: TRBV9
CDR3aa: ASSVGPASSGVEQY

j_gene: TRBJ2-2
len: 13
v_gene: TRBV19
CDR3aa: ATTEGLATTGELF

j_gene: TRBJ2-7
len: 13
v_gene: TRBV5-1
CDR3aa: ASSLRDRAIYEQY

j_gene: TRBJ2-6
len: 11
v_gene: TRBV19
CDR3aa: ASSQTGANVLT

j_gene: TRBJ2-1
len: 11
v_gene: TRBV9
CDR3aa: ASSVEQGQEQF

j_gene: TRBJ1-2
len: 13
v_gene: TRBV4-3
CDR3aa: ASSQGSRDNYGYT

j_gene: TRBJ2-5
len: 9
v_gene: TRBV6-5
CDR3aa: ASSRRETQY

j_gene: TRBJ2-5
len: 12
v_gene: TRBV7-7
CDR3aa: ASSLGAGQETQY

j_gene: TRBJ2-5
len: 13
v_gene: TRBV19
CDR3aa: ASSPSAGLQETQY

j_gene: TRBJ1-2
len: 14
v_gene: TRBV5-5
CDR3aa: ASSGAGKELNYGYT

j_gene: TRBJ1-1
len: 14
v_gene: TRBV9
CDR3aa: ASSVVSGQAYTEAF

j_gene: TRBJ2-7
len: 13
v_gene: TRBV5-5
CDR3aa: ASRTPGTDLGEQY

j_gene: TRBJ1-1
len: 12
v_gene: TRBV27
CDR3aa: ASILQGGDTEAF

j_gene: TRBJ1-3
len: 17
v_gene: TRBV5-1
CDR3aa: ASSLVGTGDLSSGNTIY